This T cell receptor (beta chain) came from a study of blood T cell repertoires in COVID-19. The CDR3 is 14 residues long. V was trimmed by 3 bases and J by 3 bases, leaving 12 bases between them. The germline gives CDR1 SGHRS, CDR2 YFSETQ. TCRdb's copy holds only in-frame clones and misses some; the assay was immunoSEQ multiplex PCR. The table lists 180,000 or so clones, roughly 80% of them singletons, with around 4.8% in the top ten. Assignments of participants to cohorts depended upon their own reported clinical history. Sequencing was carried out using PBMCs or T cells enriched from blood (not recorded which). This TCR was sampled from a woman between 45 and 65 years old who had recovered from COVID-19. The chain couples TRBV5-1 to TRBJ2-5, with D possibly being TRBD1 (5 bases). This CDR3 reads CASSSARTKETQYF. CDR3 coding DNA: TGCGCCAGCAGCTCAGCGCGGACAAAAGAGACCCAGTACTTC. The full variable domain, with the rest looked up from reference TRBV5-1 and TRBJ2-5, is KAGVTQTPRYLIKTRGQQVTLSCSPISGHRSVSWYQQTPGQGLQFLFEYFSETQRNKGNFPGRFSGRQFSNSRSEMNVSTLELGDSALYLCASSSARTKETQYFGPGTRLLVL.